The next 12 T cell receptor beta chains were all read from a single sample in a study of blood T cell repertoires in COVID-19. Measured with immunoSEQ multiplex PCR; TCRdb has only the in-frame clones, and not every one. The sample records 110,000 or so clones, approximately 72% being singletons. Sequencing used peripheral blood. These receptors were collected from a woman aged 70-85 years with acute or convalescent COVID-19.

As regards this clone: This sequence may be a read error, since a much larger clone differs from it by one base. The same CDR3 is also encoded by other DNA sequences in this sample. The chain combines TRBV5-1 with TRBJ2-7, with 8 bases lining up with TRBD2. CDR3 length equals 16 residues. The germline V gene encodes CDR1 SGHRS and CDR2 YFSETQ. This CDR3 is CPRLRRRGGRGGQQYF. The DNA of the CDR3 is TGCCCCCGTTTGCGCCGTCGGGGGGGCCGGGGGGGGCAGCAGTACTTC.

By share of the sample, this clone is medium-sized. The chain carries TRBV13 and TRBJ1-1; no definite D call. Trimming pared 1 base from V and 2 bases from J, leaving 2 bases between. Per germline, CDR1 PRHDT and CDR2 FYEKMQ (reference sequence). The length of the CDR3 is 12 residues. DNA of the CDR3: TGTGCCAGCAGCTTAGCTAACACTGAAGCTTTCTTT. This gives the protein CASSLANTEAFF.

The chain joins TRBV13 to TRBJ2-1, with 7 nucleotides matching TRBD1. This CDR3 comprises 18 residues. The V and J ends lost 5 bases and 3 bases, in that order; junction bases with no gene match: 16. The germline V gene has CDR1 PRHDT and CDR2 FYEKMQ (reference sequence). CDR3 loop: CASSPLGETGTFYNEQFF. The CDR3 DNA reads as TGTGCCAGCAGCCCCCTTGGTGAGACAGGGACCTTCTACAATGAGCAGTTCTTC. Full variable domain (missing parts from reference TRBV13 and TRBJ2-1): AAGVIQSPRHLIKEKRETATLKCYPIPRHDTVYWYQQGPGQDPQFLISFYEKMQSDKGSIPDRFSAQQFSDYHSELNMSSLELGDSALYFCASSPLGETGTFYNEQFFGPGTRLTVL.

The V and J genes are TRBV10-3 and TRBJ1-2, with 8 nucleotides matching TRBD1. Trimming took 4 bases from V and 6 from J; bases not matched to a gene: 1. The CDR3 covers 12 residues. Germline CDR1 is ENHRY and CDR2 is SYGVKD. CDR3 DNA: TGTGCCATCAGTGGACAGGGGAATGGCTACACCTTC. Protein product: CAISGQGNGYTF.

The chain joins TRBV7-9 to TRBJ2-2; 7 nucleotides align to TRBD1. V lost 4 bases and J lost 4; bases outside the gene matches: 9. The V gene's germline CDR1 is SEHNR and CDR2 FQNEAQ (reference sequence). CDR3 length: 16 amino acids. CDR3 residues: CASSSTTGRGTGELFF. CDR3 nucleotide sequence: TGTGCCAGCAGCTCAACGACAGGGAGAGGCACCGGGGAGCTGTTTTTT.

The rearrangement uses TRBV19 and TRBJ1-2; no clear D gene. This CDR3 comprises 14 residues. CDR1 is LNHDA, CDR2 SQIVND, per germline (reference sequence). V was shortened by 0 bases and J by 7 bases, with 12 bases between the two germline ends. The CDR3 DNA is TGTGCCAGTAGTATAGATGGAGTGAGTTCTGGCTACACCTTC. Its translation: CASSIDGVSSGYTF.

V usage is TRBV3-1 (or the pseudogene TRBV3-2) and J usage is TRBJ2-5, with 7 positions matching TRBD1. CDR1 is LGHDT and CDR2 is YNNKEL in the germline V gene (reference sequence). Trimming removed 4 bases from V and 7 bases from J; junction bases left unmatched: 6. The CDR3 spans 13 residues. CDR3 loop: CASSPGGTVTQYF. CDR3 nucleotide sequence: TGTGCCAGCAGCCCAGGGGGTACGGTGACCCAGTACTTC.

The genes are TRBV5-1 and TRBJ1-1, with D possibly TRBD1 on 6 matching bases. CDR1 is SGHRS and CDR2 is YFSETQ in the germline V gene. Deletions cut 5 bases from V and 1 base from J, with 15 bases between. The CDR3 sequence is 15 residues long. CDR3 in DNA: TGCGCCAGCAGATCGCAGGGGAGAGGGAACACTGAAGCTTTCTTT. Encoded protein: CASRSQGRGNTEAFF.

This chain connects TRBV5-1 to TRBJ1-1; possible D gene TRBD1, 5 bases. Trimming took off 2 bases at V and 4 bases at J, with 15 bases between the two ends. Germline loops: CDR1 SGHRS, CDR2 YFSETQ. This CDR3 spans 15 amino acids. The CDR3, as DNA: TGCGCCAGCAGCTTTGGCGGGACCCAAACCACTGAAGCTTTCTTT. This gives the protein CASSFGGTQTTEAFF.

This sequence joins TRBV5-4 and TRBJ2-6; tentative D call: TRBD2 (5 bases). Trimming took 5 bases from V and 0 from J, leaving 15 bases between them. The CDR3 extends over 17 amino acids. Germline V gives CDR1 SGHNT, CDR2 YYREEE (reference sequence). CDR3 bases: TGTGCCAGCAGAAAGGACTTACTTCTCTCTGGGGCCAACGTCCTGACTTTC. Translated, it gives CASRKDLLLSGANVLTF.

The rearrangement links TRBV28 to TRBJ1-5, with a possible D match to TRBD1 (5 bases). The germline V gene has CDR1 MDHEN and CDR2 SYDVKM. V gave up 5 bases and J gave up 3 bases, with 14 bases separating them. This CDR3 comprises 15 residues. This chain's CDR3 is CASSVQGGPNQPQHF. In DNA form, the CDR3 reads TGTGCCAGCAGTGTCCAGGGAGGCCCCAATCAGCCCCAGCATTTT.

This chain joins TRBV5-4 and TRBJ2-1; 7 nucleotides line up with TRBD2. V trimming: 9 bases; J trimming: 3 bases; junction bases outside the gene matches: 12. The germline V gene encodes CDR1 SGHNT and CDR2 YYREEE (reference sequence). The CDR3 totals 15 residues. CDR3 in DNA: TGTGCCATCGGCGGACTAGATTGGGTCTACAATGAGCAGTTCTTC. This sequence encodes CAIGGLDWVYNEQFF.